The next 5 T cell receptor beta chains were all read from a single sample in a study of blood T cell repertoires in COVID-19. Assay: immunoSEQ multiplex PCR; the TCRdb copy retains only in-frame clones and omits some. Of 150,000 to 200,000 clones in the sample, approximately 80% were seen once. The material sequenced was PBMCs or T cells enriched from blood (not recorded which). The receptors come from a man between 65 and 79 years old who had been exposed to COVID-19.

This clone was seen once. The CDR3 coding sequence is TGTGCCAGCTGTCCCGGGACAGGGGTCTTTATCGGCGGCTACACCTTC. Its translation: CASCPGTGVFIGGYTF. V and J are TRBV28 and TRBJ1-2, with 10 nucleotides matching TRBD1. Per the germline V gene, CDR1 is MDHEN and CDR2 is SYDVKM. CDR3 length: 16 residues. J gave up 8 bases and V 8 bases, and 17 bases lay outside the gene matches.

This clone was observed a handful of times. The chain uses TRBV6-5 and TRBJ2-7; a possible D gene is TRBD1 (6 bases). The CDR3 loop spans 15 amino acids. The V gene lost 7 bases and the J gene lost 1 base, with 17 bases spanning the gap. From germline, CDR1 is MNHEY and CDR2 SVGAGI. The CDR3 DNA reads TGTGCCAGCACCTCGAGTCCCACAGGGTCCTACGAGCAGTACTTC. Protein sequence: CASTSSPTGSYEQYF.

The chain has TRBV24-1 and TRBJ2-1, with D possibly TRBD1 on 6 matching bases. This CDR3 has 15 amino acids. Between the trimmed V and J ends, which lost 4 bases and 7 bases, there was a span of 16 bases. In germline, CDR1 is KGHDR, CDR2 SFDVKD. The CDR3 DNA follows: TGTGCCACCAGTGAAATTAGGGGGTCAGTAAATGAGCAGTTCTTC. Translated, it gives CATSEIRGSVNEQFF.

The chain recombines TRBV7-2 with TRBJ2-1, with TRBD1 matching 8 bases. The CDR3 covers 15 residues. With 4 bases clipped from V and 2 bases from J, the junction kept 4 bases outside the gene matches. The germline V gene has CDR1 SGHTA and CDR2 FQGNSA. The CDR3 sequence is CASSSATGAYNEQFF. The CDR3 nucleotides read TGTGCCAGCAGCTCCGCGACAGGGGCCTACAATGAGCAGTTCTTC. Variable domain in full (rest from reference TRBV7-2 and TRBJ2-1): GAGVSQSPSNKVTEKGKDVELRCDPISGHTALYWYRQSLGQGLEFLIYFQGNSAPDKSGLPSDRFSAERTGGSVSTLTIQRTQQEDSAVYLCASSSATGAYNEQFFGPGTRLTVL.

The rearrangement links TRBV14 to TRBJ1-2; 7 nucleotides agree with TRBD1. CDR3 size: 14 residues. The V segment lost 2 bases and the J segment 7 bases; nucleotides outside the gene matches: 7. Germline V gives CDR1 SGHDN, CDR2 FVKESK. The CDR3 reads CASSQSGDRSGYTF. For the CDR3, the DNA is TGTGCCAGCAGCCAATCGGGGGACAGATCTGGCTACACCTTC.